Listed below are T cell receptor beta chains from one sample, sequenced in a study of naive and memory T cell subsets. One entry per CDR3 protein, called by TCRdb with MiXCR from the UMI-ligation and nested PCR reads. The sample includes around 140,000 distinct CDR3 sequences, over 20% of them seen just once. Sequencing input: naive CD4+ T cells from blood. Receptors originate from a human donor in good health. Each CDR3 is given without its conserved first and last residue.

cdr3_length v_call cdr3_aa
12 TRBV20-1 SASRQDSNQPQH
12 TRBV7-6 ASSVGQGRETQY
10 TRBV6-6 ASSYPYNEQF
13 TRBV18 ASSPGQGGNTEAF
12 TRBV7-9 ASSRLGTDYEQY
14 TRBV28 ASSPARGPANYGYT
10 TRBV20-1 SGGADAYEQY
11 TRBV20-1 SARRSSTDTQY
14 TRBV5-1 ASSPGNRVPSGEQY
13 TRBV2 ASSQTESPNQPQH
14 TRBV7-9 ASSLGTGLNTGELF
15 TRBV10-3 AISESSGGLSNQPQH
13 TRBV30 AWREATASYNEQF
9 TRBV6-5 ASGSSDEQY
13 TRBV19 ASSARETAGNEQF
15 TRBV11-2 ASSILKAGEGAYEQY
10 TRBV6-2/TRBV6-3 ASSYGGLEAF
10 TRBV20-1 SGSPGQRTQY
13 TRBV29-1 SAERDGNSGNTIY
10 TRBV29-1 SVGDRGYEQY
17 TRBV20-1 SARDEGGNPGRSYNEQF
14 TRBV20-1 SASFPSGRVIYEQY
13 TRBV28 ASSLGGAVVTEAF
10 TRBV28 ASGVSTDTQY
10 TRBV20-1 SARALGYEQY
14 TRBV11-2 ASSLGRVSSYNEQF
13 TRBV5-1 ASSPRDRGGYEQY
13 TRBV4-3 ASSQGTGVSYEQY
14 TRBV6-5 ASSYSIGATNEKLF
13 TRBV10-3 AISESGGRQVEAF
14 TRBV15 ATSREGFGGTGELF
12 TRBV7-2 ASSSRLAEETQY
12 TRBV9 ASSVVQGDGEQF
13 TRBV6-5 ASGLAGTIAGELF
13 TRBV9 ASSRGAGSYNEQF
10 TRBV10-3 AIGPPRETQY
13 TRBV6-6 ASTAHGVGGNTIY
13 TRBV28 ASSLWEVERKTQY
12 TRBV5-1 ASRPRGRNEKLF
14 TRBV6-1 ASSEFEAANTGELF
15 TRBV28 ASSLPLAGSSNQPQH
15 TRBV15 ATSRAVLAGNTGELF
12 TRBV6-5 ASSYSMKAVAQH
13 TRBV19 ASKIDVPTQQPQH
13 TRBV29-1 SVSPGLAGRDTQY
12 TRBV6-6 ASSYRGTTYEQY
14 TRBV7-2 ASSPKGAANTGELF
11 TRBV10-2 ASSEPAYNEQF
11 TRBV12-3/TRBV12-4 ASSLVLSPEQF
13 TRBV6-1 ATYSGTIYSYEQY
9 TRBV29-1 SVGRAGELF
10 TRBV29-1 SGGTGPYEQY
13 TRBV11-2 ASSLVMGRGSPLH
15 TRBV28 ASSEWTAQSTNYGYT